A single sample gave rise to the 21 T cell receptor beta chains below, sequenced in a study of cytomegalovirus exposure and HLA in healthy donors. In the PCR, 60 Vbeta and 13 Jbeta primers were used. The data were produced by immunoSEQ multiplex PCR, yet TCRdb's version contains in-frame clones alone and is incomplete. The table includes about 210,000 clones, approximately 82% detected once. The sequenced sample was PBMCs. Receptors originate from a woman in her fifties or sixties in good health and CMV-seropositive.

The genes are TRBV11-2 and TRBJ1-5, with D perhaps matching TRBD1 (5 bases). The V gene's germline CDR1 is SGHAT and CDR2 FQNNGV. V lost 2 bases and J lost 6, with 8 bases in between. The CDR3 is 13 amino acids. The CDR3 sequence: CASSLSTAQPQHF. DNA of the CDR3: TGTGCCAGCAGCTTATCGACAGCTCAGCCCCAGCATTTT.

The chain combines TRBV15 with TRBJ1-5, with 9 bases that match TRBD1. V trimming: 5 bases; J trimming: 3 bases; junction bases outside the gene matches: 8. Germline CDR1 and CDR2: LNHNV and YYDKDF (reference sequence). The CDR3 contains 16 residues. CDR3 loop: CATSQEQGADNQPQHF. DNA of the CDR3: TGTGCCACCAGCCAAGAACAGGGGGCAGACAATCAGCCCCAGCATTTT. The complete variable domain, with remaining parts taken from reference TRBV15 and TRBJ1-5, reads DAMVIQNPRYQVTQFGKPVTLSCSQTLNHNVMYWYQQKSSQAPKLLFHYYDKDFNNEADTPDNFQSRRPNTSFCFLDIRSPGLGDTAMYLCATSQEQGADNQPQHFGDGTRLSIL.

This rearrangement joins TRBV10-3 to TRBJ2-5; maybe TRBD1 (6 bases). The DNA end is more similar to TRBJ2-7, so the J call may be wrong. The CDR3 has 12 residues. Germline CDR1 and CDR2: ENHRY and SYGVKD. The CDR3: CAPRTVSYEQYF. The CDR3 nucleotides read TGTGCCCCGCGGACAGTCTCCTACGAGCAGTACTTC.

J is TRBJ2-1 and V is TRBV19, with 8 positions matching TRBD1. This CDR3 is built from 13 residues. Germline CDR1 LNHDA, CDR2 SQIVND (reference sequence). V was clipped by 2 bases and J by 10 bases; unmatched bases: 4. The CDR3 DNA reads as TGTGCCAGTAGTATACATCAGGGGGCCGAGCAGTTCTTC. As protein: CASSIHQGAEQFF.

This clone was detected once. The chain joins TRBV28 to TRBJ2-7, with 7 bases fitting TRBD2. The CDR3 loop spans 16 amino acids. V was pared by 5 bases and J by 0 bases, with 10 bases of the junction left unmatched. Germline values: CDR1 MDHEN, CDR2 SYDVKM. CDR3 sequence: CASSPAGVWDSYEQYF. The CDR3 DNA sequence: TGTGCCAGCAGTCCCGCGGGGGTTTGGGACTCCTACGAGCAGTACTTC.

V is TRBV16 and J is TRBJ2-7; possible D gene TRBD2, 5 bases. With 3 bases removed from V and 4 bases from J, the gap between germline ends came to 10 bases. The germline gives CDR1 KGHSY, CDR2 FQNENV. The CDR3 totals 13 residues. CDR3 nucleotides: TGTGCCAGCAGCCAGGAGGATGCATACGAGCAGTACTTC. It yields the protein CASSQEDAYEQYF.

The rearrangement joins TRBV7-9 to TRBJ2-2; no reliable D call. Germline CDR1 reads SEHNR; CDR2 reads FQNEAQ (reference sequence). The ends were cut back, 5 bases at V and 4 bases at J, with 8 bases in the middle. This CDR3 contains 13 residues. Written as DNA, the CDR3 is TGTGCCAGCAGCCCCTGGGCCACCGGGGAGCTGTTTTTT. Translating it yields CASSPWATGELFF.

The CDR3 coding sequence is TGCGCCAGCAGCCGTCAGGAGGGCACTGAAGCTTTCTTT. It specifies CASSRQEGTEAFF. This chain connects TRBV5-1 to TRBJ1-1; no reliable D call. The V gene lost 4 bases and the J gene lost 4 bases, with 11 bases spanning the gap. The germline CDR1 and CDR2 sequences are SGHRS and YFSETQ. This CDR3 contains 13 residues.

The chain is built from TRBV4-1 and TRBJ2-1; D unclear. The CDR3 has 14 residues. The germline V gene has CDR1 MGHRA and CDR2 YSYEKL. Trimming took off 4 bases at V and 4 bases at J, with 11 bases between the two ends. CDR3 protein: CASSRPEPYNEQFF. CDR3 DNA: TGCGCCAGCAGCCGACCGGAGCCTTACAATGAGCAGTTCTTC.

This clone was seen more than once but under ten times. CDR3 bases: TGCGCCAGCAGCTTGGAAGGCAGAGAGGGGGCTGAAGCTTTCTTT. Protein sequence: CASSLEGREGAEAFF. This rearrangement joins TRBV5-1 to TRBJ1-1, with TRBD1 as a possible D gene (6 bases). Trimming stripped 0 bases from V and 6 bases from J, with 15 bases between. CDR1 and CDR2 from the germline V gene are SGHRS and YFSETQ. This CDR3 has 15 residues.

The genes are TRBV12-5 and TRBJ2-7; 8 bases map to TRBD2. Germline values: CDR1 LGHNT, CDR2 FRNRAP. This CDR3 is built from 15 residues. V lost 2 bases, J lost 2 bases, and 5 bases stayed unmatched. The CDR3 nucleotides read TGTGCTAGTGGTTTGCTCCGGGGGGGTCCCTACGAGCAGTACTTC. Encoded protein: CASGLLRGGPYEQYF.

The gene calls are TRBV27 and TRBJ1-3; a weak D match, TRBD1 (6 bases). The CDR3 length is 14 residues. Looked up from germline, CDR1 is MNHEY and CDR2 is SMNVEV (reference sequence). The ends were cut back, 6 bases at V and 5 bases at J, with 14 bases in the middle. CDR3 region: CASRSTGLRNTIYF. In nucleotides, the CDR3 is TGTGCCAGCAGGTCGACAGGTCTCAGAAACACCATATATTTT.

In nucleotides, the CDR3 is TGTGCCAGCAGAGGGAGAGCCTACGGGGCTGAAGCTTTCTTT. Its translation is CASRGRAYGAEAFF. J is TRBJ1-1 and V is TRBV14; D not resolved. CDR3 length: 14 amino acids. The germline V gene encodes CDR1 SGHDN and CDR2 FVKESK. The V gene lost 6 bases and the J gene lost 6 bases, with 17 bases spanning the gap.

This clone was recorded once. This chain uses TRBV6-1 with TRBJ1-2; D might be TRBD1 (6 bases). Germline CDR1 and CDR2: MNHNS and SASEGT. There are 15 residues in the CDR3. V lost 4 bases and J lost 4, with 16 bases in between. CDR3 sequence: CASSGGTIRRYGYTF. The CDR3 DNA sequence: TGTGCCAGCAGTGGAGGGACAATCCGGCGCTATGGCTACACCTTC.

This clone has just a few counts. The rearrangement uses TRBV5-4 and TRBJ1-1, with 7 bases lining up with TRBD1. The CDR3 has 15 amino acids. Germline trimming cut 4 bases from V and 5 bases from J; bases unmatched to any gene: 11. CDR1 and CDR2 (germline): SGHNT, YYREEE (reference sequence). The CDR3 spells CASSAKTGSRTEAFF. The DNA for the CDR3 is TGTGCCAGCAGCGCCAAGACAGGGAGTAGGACTGAAGCTTTCTTT.

The gene calls are TRBV11-2 and TRBJ2-1; 7 bases are a match to TRBD1. This CDR3 is built from 12 residues. Trimming removed 5 bases from V and 7 bases from J; junction bases left unmatched: 2. Germline CDR1 SGHAT, CDR2 FQNNGV. CDR3 DNA: TGTGCCAGCAGCCCAGGGGGTAATGAGCAGTTCTTC. Its translation: CASSPGGNEQFF. Full variable domain (remainder filled in from reference TRBV11-2 and TRBJ2-1): EAGVAQSPRYKIIEKRQSVAFWCNPISGHATLYWYQQILGQGPKLLIQFQNNGVVDDSQLPKDRFSAERLKGVDSTLKIQPAKLEDSAVYLCASSPGGNEQFFGPGTRLTVL.

This clone was observed a single time. The chain uses TRBV9 and TRBJ2-3, with 9 positions matching TRBD1. V was clipped by 2 bases and J by 9 bases; unmatched bases: 4. The V gene's germline CDR1 is SGDLS and CDR2 YYNGEE. The length of the CDR3 is 13 residues. The CDR3 DNA is TGTGCCAGCAGCGTGGCGGGACAGGGAACGCAGTATTTT. It translates to CASSVAGQGTQYF.

The chain has TRBV19 and TRBJ1-5; 9 bases line up with TRBD1. Trimming removed 4 bases from V and 4 bases from J; junction bases left unmatched: 17. CDR1 LNHDA and CDR2 SQIVND come from the germline V gene (reference sequence). The CDR3 loop spans 19 amino acids. CDR3 DNA: TGTGCCAGTAGTAAAGGGACAGGGATAGCGTTAGGTAGAAATCAGCCCCAGCATTTT. Translating it yields CASSKGTGIALGRNQPQHF.

The chain combines TRBV12-5 with TRBJ2-1, with D maybe TRBD1 (6 bases). This CDR3 has 15 amino acids. Germline V lookup: CDR1 LGHNT, CDR2 FRNRAP. V was pared by 6 bases and J by 7 bases, with 19 bases between. In DNA, the CDR3 is TGTGCTAGTGGCCGCGTTGGACCCCAGGGGAATGAGCAGTTCTTC. Its translation is CASGRVGPQGNEQFF.

The chain combines TRBV14 with TRBJ2-2; D is unresolved. V lost 1 base, J lost 6 bases, and 12 bases lay in between. Germline V gene sequence: CDR1 SGHDN, CDR2 FVKESK. CDR3 size: 15 residues. The DNA of the CDR3 is TGTGCCAGCAGCCAAGTAATTCCTGGGCCCGGGGAGCTGTTTTTT. Encoded protein: CASSQVIPGPGELFF. The full variable domain, completed using reference TRBV14 and TRBJ2-2, is EAGVTQFPSHSVIEKGQTVTLRCDPISGHDNLYWYRRVMGKEIKFLLHFVKESKQDESGMPNNRFLAERTGGTYSTLKVQPAELEDSGVYFCASSQVIPGPGELFFGEGSRLTVL.

This chain links TRBV2 with TRBJ2-5, with a possible D match to TRBD1 (6 bases). With 3 bases removed from V and 1 base from J, the gap between germline ends came to 9 bases. The length of the CDR3 is 14 residues. Germline loops: CDR1 SNHLY, CDR2 FYNNEI. The CDR3 nucleotides read TGTGCCAGCAGTGATTCCAGGGGCCAAGAGACCCAGTACTTC. This sequence encodes CASSDSRGQETQYF.